This TCR beta chain emerged from a study of PD-1 blockade in classical Hodgkin lymphoma. The assay was immunoSEQ multiplex PCR, and TCRdb's table has in-frame clones only and misses some. The profile shows nearly 55,000 clones, approximately 84% of them singletons. Concerning this clone: What it recognizes is unknown.

Brentuximab vedotin exposure varied, and every patient relapsed after autologous stem cell transplantation. The patients, who had relapsed/refractory classical Hodgkin lymphoma, achieved best responses of complete response, partial response or progressive disease. Overall study findings and caveats: Relative to healthy donors, newly diagnosed patients reportedly had lower baseline TCR diversity, which was reported as lower still in relapsed/refractory patients. Repertoire differences lack defined causes, possibly disease activity or prior therapy. Researchers reported that CD4+ TCR diversity, though not CD8+, rose significantly by C4D1.

The receptor was derived from a human donor with classical Hodgkin lymphoma. Sequencing used peripheral blood mononuclear cells (PBMCs), obtained at baseline.

CDR3 region: CASSPIGRARETQYF. The CDR3 DNA follows: TGTGCCAGCAGCCCGATCGGGCGGGCCAGGGAGACCCAGTACTTC. The V and J genes are TRBV5-4 and TRBJ2-5; a weak D match, TRBD2 (5 bases). CDR1 SGHNT and CDR2 YYREEE come from the germline V gene (reference sequence). V was trimmed by 4 bases and J by 5 bases, leaving 18 bases between them. The CDR3 sequence is 15 residues long.